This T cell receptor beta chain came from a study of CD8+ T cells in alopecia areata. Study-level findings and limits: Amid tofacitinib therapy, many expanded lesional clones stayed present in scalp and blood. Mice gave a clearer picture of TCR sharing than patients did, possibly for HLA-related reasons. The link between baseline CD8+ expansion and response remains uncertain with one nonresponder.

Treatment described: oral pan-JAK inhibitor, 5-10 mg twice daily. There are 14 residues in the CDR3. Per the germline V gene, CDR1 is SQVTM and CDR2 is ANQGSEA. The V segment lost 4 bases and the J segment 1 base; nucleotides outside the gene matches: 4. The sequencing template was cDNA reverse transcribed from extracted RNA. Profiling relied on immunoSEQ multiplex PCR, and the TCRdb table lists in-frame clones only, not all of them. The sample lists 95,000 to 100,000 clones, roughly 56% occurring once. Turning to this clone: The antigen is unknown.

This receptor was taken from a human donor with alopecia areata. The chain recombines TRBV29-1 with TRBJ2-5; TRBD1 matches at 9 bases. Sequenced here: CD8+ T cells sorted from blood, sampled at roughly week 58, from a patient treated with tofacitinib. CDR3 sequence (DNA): TGCAGCGTTGGGACAGGGGACACCCAAGAGACCCAGTACTTC. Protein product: CSVGTGDTQETQYF.